These 32 T cell receptor beta chains share one sample of origin, sequenced in a study of T-cell memory formation after mild COVID-19. Using its own MiXCR run on the 5' RACE reads, TCRdb lists one record per CDR3 protein. In the table there are approximately 440,000 distinct CDR3 sequences, over 15% of which are singletons. Sequencing used PBMCs or a T cell subset sorted from them (not recorded which). The receptors here all came from an adult woman who had mild COVID-19 (a few samples of this study predate the infection). Cell type and time point are not known.

The sample holds a few counts of this clonotype. This CDR3 is CASSFGDVFTF. The CDR3, as DNA: TGTGCCAGCAGCTTCGGGGATGTCTTCACCTTC. The genes are TRBV7-9 and TRBJ1-2; D unclear. There are 11 residues in the CDR3. Trimming stripped 3 bases from V and 13 bases from J, with 12 bases between. Germline V gene lookup returns CDR1 SEHNR and CDR2 FQNEAQ (reference sequence).

This chain connects TRBV7-2 to TRBJ2-3; tentatively, D is TRBD1 (5 bases). Germline-derived CDR1 and CDR2 are SGHTA and FQGNSA. The CDR3 extends over 15 amino acids. Trimming took 5 bases from V and 1 from J, leaving 13 bases between them. CDR3 nucleotide sequence: TGTGCCAGCAGCCCACTTGTAGGGGGCACAGATACGCAGTATTTT. Its translation: CASSPLVGGTDTQYF.

The CDR3 bases are TGTGCCAGCAGTCAGGACAGGGGGCGGACCCAGTACTTC. Translating gives CASSQDRGRTQYF. The V call is TRBV7-2, the J call TRBJ2-4, with TRBD1 matching over 11 bases. The DNA matches TRBJ2-5 better at its end, which makes the J call doubtful. CDR3 length equals 13 residues. The germline CDR1 and CDR2 sequences are SGHTA and FQGNSA.

This chain uses TRBV5-5 with TRBJ2-2; TRBD2 is a possible D gene (5 bases). The CDR3 has 15 amino acids. Looked up from germline, CDR1 is SGHKS and CDR2 is YYEKEE (reference sequence). The V and J ends lost 0 bases and 3 bases respectively, with 9 bases between them. The CDR3 nucleotides are TGTGCCAGCAGCTTGGGGACTTGGGACACCGGGGAGCTGTTTTTT. It specifies CASSLGTWDTGELFF.

Only a few counts were recorded for this clonotype. This chain links TRBV4-1 with TRBJ2-1; 9 positions agree with TRBD1. Germline CDR1 and CDR2: MGHRA and YSYEKL. Losses at the gene ends were 6 bases for V and 6 bases for J; bases not matched to a gene: 6. The CDR3 has 14 residues. The CDR3 DNA follows: TGCGCCAGCAGGGGGACAGGGATCTTCAATGAGCAGTTCTTC. Its translation is CASRGTGIFNEQFF.

The chain uses TRBV9 and TRBJ2-3; TRBD2 matches at 12 bases. The germline V gene encodes CDR1 SGDLS and CDR2 YYNGEE. The V segment lost 0 bases and the J segment 8 bases; nucleotides outside the gene matches: 4. The length of the CDR3 is 15 residues. CDR3 sequence: CASSVVTSGRSTQYF. For the CDR3, the DNA is TGTGCCAGCAGCGTAGTAACTAGCGGGAGGAGTACGCAGTATTTT.

This clonotype was seen only a few times. This chain joins TRBV5-6 and TRBJ1-1; perhaps TRBD1 as D (5 bases). Trimming removed 5 bases at V and 10 bases at J, with 24 bases between. CDR3 length: 15 residues. Looked up from germline, CDR1 is SGHDT and CDR2 is YYEEEE. CDR3 residues: CASRFIRELRRRAFF. CDR3 coding DNA: TGTGCCAGCAGATTCATCAGGGAGTTAAGGAGAAGAGCTTTCTTT.

This clonotype appeared many times. V gene TRBV5-5 combines with J gene TRBJ2-7; 7 bases are shared with TRBD1. This CDR3 has 15 amino acids. Germline V gives CDR1 SGHKS, CDR2 YYEKEE (reference sequence). V lost 0 bases and J lost 0; bases outside the gene matches: 3. The CDR3 DNA is TGTGCCAGCAGCTTGGTAGGGGGCATCTCCTACGAGCAGTACTTC. This sequence encodes CASSLVGGISYEQYF.

The chain carries TRBV12-3 or TRBV12-4 and TRBJ1-2; 7 bases line up with TRBD1. There are 16 residues in the CDR3. V trimming: 0 bases; J trimming: 6 bases; junction bases outside the gene matches: 10. The CDR3 protein is CASSLARDRVRNGYTF. Here the CDR3 DNA reads TGTGCCAGCAGTTTAGCCCGTGACAGGGTCCGGAATGGCTACACCTTC.

The chain has TRBV2 and TRBJ2-1, with TRBD2 matching over 9 bases. V was clipped by 0 bases and J by 0 bases; unmatched bases: 3. This CDR3 is built from 17 residues. The germline CDR1 and CDR2 sequences are SNHLY and FYNNEI. The CDR3 reads CASSEALSGSSYNEQFF. CDR3 bases: TGTGCCAGCAGTGAAGCGCTTAGCGGGAGCTCCTACAATGAGCAGTTCTTC.

The chain carries TRBV4-1 and TRBJ2-7; D ambiguous. The CDR3 extends over 15 amino acids. Per the germline V gene, CDR1 is MGHRA and CDR2 is YSYEKL. Trimming cost V 5 bases and J 2 bases, with 16 bases left between them. In nucleotides, the CDR3 is TGCGCCAGCAGCGCAGTGGGGTCGTCCACCTACGAGCAGTACTTC. Protein product: CASSAVGSSTYEQYF.

The J gene is TRBJ2-3, the V gene TRBV4-1; TRBD2 agrees at 7 bases. V shed 4 bases and J 5 bases; nucleotides not matched to a gene: 18. Germline-derived CDR1 and CDR2 are MGHRA and YSYEKL. The CDR3 consists of 18 residues. CDR3 loop: CASSPWGGVGRVGDTQYF. CDR3 bases: TGCGCCAGCAGCCCCTGGGGGGGAGTCGGCAGGGTAGGAGATACGCAGTATTTT.

This clonotype was counted only a few times. The gene calls are TRBV30 and TRBJ1-2; TRBD1 might be the D (6 bases). The V and J ends lost 2 bases and 4 bases respectively, with 8 bases between them. This CDR3 region has 12 residues. The germline CDR1 and CDR2 sequences are GTSNPN and SVGIG (reference sequence). This CDR3 reads CAWSLTGYGYTF. CDR3 bases: TGTGCCTGGAGTCTGACAGGCTATGGCTACACCTTC. The full variable domain, in which reference TRBV30 and TRBJ1-2 provide the parts outside the CDR3, is SQTIHQWPATLVQPVGSPLSLECTVEGTSNPNLYWYRQAAGRGLQLLFYSVGIGQISSEVPQNLSASRPQDRQFILSSKKLLLSDSGFYLCAWSLTGYGYTFGSGTRLTVV.

This clonotype came up a few times. The rearrangement links TRBV29-1 to TRBJ1-1, with a possible D match to TRBD1 (6 bases). Trimming cost V 4 bases and J 0 bases, with 15 bases left between them. The CDR3 contains 15 residues. Germline loops: CDR1 SQVTM, CDR2 ANQGSEA. The CDR3 is CSVGREGVVNTEAFF. The CDR3 nucleotides are TGCAGCGTTGGGAGGGAGGGGGTCGTGAACACTGAAGCTTTCTTT.

This clonotype was counted a few times. The V gene is TRBV4-1, the J gene TRBJ1-1; D unresolved. The CDR3 consists of 13 residues. Germline loops: CDR1 MGHRA, CDR2 YSYEKL. Trimming took off 5 bases at V and 1 base at J, with 8 bases between the two ends. For the CDR3, the DNA is TGCGCCAGCAGCGACGACCCGAACACTGAAGCTTTCTTT. Its protein is CASSDDPNTEAFF.

The chain has TRBV27 and TRBJ2-7; TRBD2 matches at 7 bases. The length of the CDR3 is 13 residues. From germline, CDR1 is MNHEY and CDR2 SMNVEV (reference sequence). V lost 5 bases and J lost 2; bases outside the gene matches: 3. The CDR3 spells CASSITSAYEQYF. In DNA form, the CDR3 reads TGTGCCAGCAGTATAACTAGCGCCTACGAGCAGTACTTC.

This clonotype was counted a few times. The chain recombines TRBV11-1 with TRBJ2-1; 7 bases line up with TRBD1. Trimming removed 5 bases from V and 10 bases from J; junction bases left unmatched: 11. Germline-derived CDR1 and CDR2 are SGHAT and FQDESV (reference sequence). This CDR3 is built from 14 residues. CDR3 amino acids: CASSRGEGAREQFF. The CDR3 coding sequence is TGTGCCAGCAGCAGGGGCGAGGGGGCGCGGGAGCAGTTCTTC.

V is TRBV9 and J is TRBJ2-3; 7 positions agree with TRBD1. The germline V gene encodes CDR1 SGDLS and CDR2 YYNGEE. The CDR3 runs 17 residues. V gave up 0 bases and J gave up 3 bases; unmatched junction bases: 10. The CDR3 is CASSVETTGVETDTQYF. The CDR3 DNA reads TGTGCCAGCAGCGTAGAAACCACAGGGGTTGAGACAGATACGCAGTATTTT. The whole variable domain, filled in from reference TRBV9 and TRBJ2-3, reads DSGVTQTPKHLITATGQRVTLRCSPRSGDLSVYWYQQSLDQGLQFLIQYYNGEERAKGNILERFSAQQFPDLHSELNLSSLELGDSALYFCASSVETTGVETDTQYFGPGTRLTVL.

This rearrangement joins TRBV20-1 to TRBJ1-2; 7 positions agree with TRBD1. Germline V gives CDR1 DFQATT, CDR2 SNEGSKA (reference sequence). The CDR3 contains 15 residues. The V gene end was trimmed by 3 bases and the J gene end by 4 bases; junction bases not matched to a gene: 11. The CDR3 reads CSARDLAGTAYGYTF. CDR3 nucleotides: TGCAGTGCTAGGGATTTGGCCGGGACAGCCTATGGCTACACCTTC.

This clonotype turned up a few times. This chain links TRBV7-9 with TRBJ2-5; 7 nucleotides line up with TRBD1. The CDR3 length is 14 residues. V lost 2 bases to trimming and J lost 0 bases; unmatched junction nucleotides: 0. Germline V gene lookup returns CDR1 SEHNR and CDR2 FQNEAQ (reference sequence). The CDR3 is CASSLQGDQETQYF. DNA of the CDR3: TGTGCCAGCAGCTTACAGGGGGACCAAGAGACCCAGTACTTC. The whole variable domain, remainder taken from reference TRBV7-9 and TRBJ2-5, is DTGVSQNPRHKITKRGQNVTFRCDPISEHNRLYWYRQTLGQGPEFLTYFQNEAQLEKSRLLSDRFSAERPKGSFSTLEIQRTEQGDSAMYLCASSLQGDQETQYFGPGTRLLVL.

This clonotype was found many times. The chain combines TRBV7-9 with TRBJ2-5; TRBD2 agrees at 12 bases. The J segment lost 3 bases and the V segment lost 4 bases, leaving 6 bases of the junction unmatched. Looked up from germline, CDR1 is SEHNR and CDR2 is FQNEAQ (reference sequence). This CDR3 contains 16 residues. CDR3 DNA: TGTGCCAGCAGCTCCCGACTAGCGGGGGCCAAAGAGACCCAGTACTTC. Protein product: CASSSRLAGAKETQYF.

This clonotype appeared a few times. This chain joins TRBV7-9 and TRBJ1-2; D remains ambiguous. Trimming removed 7 bases at V and 4 bases at J, with 16 bases between. Germline V lookup: CDR1 SEHNR, CDR2 FQNEAQ (reference sequence). The CDR3 sequence is 14 residues long. Here the CDR3 reads CASTPLDGIYGYTF. The CDR3, as DNA: TGTGCCAGCACCCCCCTAGACGGGATCTATGGCTACACCTTC.

This clonotype was detected a few times. The V call is TRBV20-1, the J call TRBJ2-3; no definite D call. This CDR3 has 16 amino acids. Germline V lookup: CDR1 DFQATT, CDR2 SNEGSKA (reference sequence). The V end lost 4 bases, the J end lost 0 bases, and 17 bases lay between the germline ends. DNA for the CDR3: TGCAGTGCTACCTCTCTCGAAGCTACTAGCACAGATACGCAGTATTTT. Protein product: CSATSLEATSTDTQYF.

This clonotype turned up a few times. The V call is TRBV7-9, the J call TRBJ1-1; TRBD1 is a possible D gene (5 bases). The CDR3 is 14 amino acids. V lost 3 bases, J lost 8 bases, and 16 bases lay in between. Per germline, CDR1 SEHNR and CDR2 FQNEAQ (reference sequence). This CDR3 reads CASSFPNPGLEAFF. CDR3 DNA sequence: TGTGCCAGCAGCTTTCCGAATCCGGGGCTGGAAGCTTTCTTT.

The chain uses TRBV4-2 and TRBJ2-3; TRBD1 aligns across 9 bases. The CDR3 runs 16 residues. The germline V gene has CDR1 LGHNA and CDR2 YNFKEQ. Unmatched junction bases numbered 7, after V lost 3 bases and J lost 3 bases. In DNA, the CDR3 is TGTGCCAGCAGCCAGCCCCCGGACAGGGGAACAGATACGCAGTATTTT. Translated: CASSQPPDRGTDTQYF.

The J gene is TRBJ2-5, the V gene TRBV25-1; D is undetermined. The CDR3 runs to 13 residues. Germline assignment: CDR1 MGHDK and CDR2 SYGVNS. Deletions cut 1 base from V and 2 bases from J, with 5 bases between. The CDR3 here is CASSEWGQETQYF. The CDR3 region has the DNA TGTGCCAGCAGTGAATGGGGTCAAGAGACCCAGTACTTC.

This clonotype came up a few times. The gene calls are TRBV20-1 and TRBJ2-1; 7 nucleotides align to TRBD2. V dropped 1 base and J dropped 4; count of bases not matched to a gene: 4. The CDR3 has 14 amino acids. Germline V gene sequence: CDR1 DFQATT, CDR2 SNEGSKA (reference sequence). The CDR3 is CSARGASGYNEQFF. The CDR3 DNA is TGCAGTGCTAGAGGGGCTAGCGGTTACAATGAGCAGTTCTTC.

This clonotype was observed many times. CDR3 in amino acids: CASSLASGGGLSNTQYF. In DNA, the CDR3 is TGTGCCAGCAGCTTGGCCTCCGGGGGGGGCTTAAGTAATACGCAGTATTTT. The rearrangement uses TRBV5-4 and TRBJ2-3; 8 bases match TRBD2. The CDR3 is made up of 17 amino acids. CDR1 and CDR2 from the germline V gene are SGHNT and YYREEE (reference sequence). V shed 0 bases and J 7 bases; nucleotides not matched to a gene: 13.

The chain recombines TRBV7-2 with TRBJ2-1; TRBD2 aligns across 7 bases. After removal of 5 bases from V and 7 bases from J, the junction contained 8 bases not matched to a gene. In germline, CDR1 is SGHTA, CDR2 FQGNSA. The CDR3 length is 14 residues. DNA for the CDR3: TGTGCCAGCAGCCTGGGGGGGAGGAGGAATGAGCAGTTCTTC. It encodes CASSLGGRRNEQFF.

This chain links TRBV12-3 or TRBV12-4 with TRBJ1-4, with unresolved D. V gave up 5 bases and J gave up 5 bases, with 15 bases separating them. The CDR3 runs 15 residues. CDR3 region: CASSRTVEPNEKLFF. In DNA form, the CDR3 reads TGTGCCAGCAGTCGGACTGTTGAACCCAATGAAAAACTGTTTTTT.

The V gene is TRBV20-1, the J gene TRBJ2-3; 7 positions agree with TRBD2. V gave up 0 bases and J gave up 6 bases; unmatched junction bases: 6. Germline-derived CDR1 and CDR2 are DFQATT and SNEGSKA (reference sequence). This CDR3 spans 14 amino acids. The CDR3 sequence: CSARDPRGVDTQYF. CDR3 DNA sequence: TGCAGTGCTAGAGACCCCCGGGGGGTGGATACGCAGTATTTT.

The chain links TRBV5-1 to TRBJ2-3; D may correspond to TRBD1 or TRBD2 (6 bases each). Trimming shortened V by 1 base and J by 6 bases, and 21 bases separated the two germline ends. Germline loops: CDR1 SGHRS, CDR2 YFSETQ. CDR3 length: 17 residues. The CDR3 spells CASSLLLGGLIEDTQYF. The CDR3 DNA reads as TGCGCCAGCAGCTTGTTATTGGGGGGCCTGATAGAGGATACGCAGTATTTT.